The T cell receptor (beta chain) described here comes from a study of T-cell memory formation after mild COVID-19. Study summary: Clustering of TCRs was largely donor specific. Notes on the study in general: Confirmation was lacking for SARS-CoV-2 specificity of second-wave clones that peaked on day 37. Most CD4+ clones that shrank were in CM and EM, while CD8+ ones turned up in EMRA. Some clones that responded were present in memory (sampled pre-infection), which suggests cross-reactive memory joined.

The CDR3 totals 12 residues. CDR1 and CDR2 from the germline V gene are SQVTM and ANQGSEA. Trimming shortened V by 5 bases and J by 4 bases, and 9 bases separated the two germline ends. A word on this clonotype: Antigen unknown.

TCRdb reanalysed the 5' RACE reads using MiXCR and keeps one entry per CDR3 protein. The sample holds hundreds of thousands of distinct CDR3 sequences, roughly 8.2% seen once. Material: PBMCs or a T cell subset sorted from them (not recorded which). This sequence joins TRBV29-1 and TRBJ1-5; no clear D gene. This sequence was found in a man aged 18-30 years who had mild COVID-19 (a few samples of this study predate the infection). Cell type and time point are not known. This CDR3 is CSVRAANQPQHF. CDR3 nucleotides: TGCAGCGTTCGGGCAGCAAATCAGCCCCAGCATTTT.